This T cell receptor (beta chain) was captured by sequencing in a study of T cells in Graves' hyperthyroidism and ophthalmopathy. Study results and caveats: Blood samples included most of the expanded thyroid clonotypes exceeding 0.001.

Ophthalmopathy cases scored 3 or more on the Clinical Activity Score and 4 or more on NOSPECS grade, with duration below 3 months. Using RNA transcripts as the source, TCR beta CDR3 regions were amplified. HTBI primers were used for first-round RT-PCR of the TCR CDR3. TCRdb redid the calling of the multiplex PCR reads with MiXCR, one entry per CDR3 protein. The table has about 600,000 distinct CDR3 sequences, 13% to 15% seen once. This clonotype occurred many times. Its specificity is unknown. The CDR3 has 15 amino acids. Germline CDR1 ENHRY, CDR2 SYGVKD. Germline trimming cut 7 bases from V and 4 bases from J; bases unmatched to any gene: 11.

The V and J genes are TRBV10-3 and TRBJ2-3, with 7 bases lining up with TRBD2. The material sequenced was blood. The origin of this receptor is a woman under 30 with Graves' ophthalmopathy. CDR3 nucleotide sequence: TGTGCCATCAAGAGGGCCGGCGGGAGTGCAGATACGCAGTATTTT. It specifies CAIKRAGGSADTQYF.